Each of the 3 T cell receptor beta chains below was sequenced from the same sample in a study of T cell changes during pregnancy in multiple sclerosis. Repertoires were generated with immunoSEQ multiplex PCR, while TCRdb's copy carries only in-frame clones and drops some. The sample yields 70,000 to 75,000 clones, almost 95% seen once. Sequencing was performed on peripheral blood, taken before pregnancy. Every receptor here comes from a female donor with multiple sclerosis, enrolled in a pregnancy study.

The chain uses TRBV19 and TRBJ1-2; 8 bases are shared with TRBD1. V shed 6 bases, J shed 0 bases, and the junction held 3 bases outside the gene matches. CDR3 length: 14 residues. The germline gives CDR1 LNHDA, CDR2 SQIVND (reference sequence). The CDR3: CASRGQASNYGYTF. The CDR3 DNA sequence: TGTGCCAGTAGGGGACAGGCATCTAACTATGGCTACACCTTC.

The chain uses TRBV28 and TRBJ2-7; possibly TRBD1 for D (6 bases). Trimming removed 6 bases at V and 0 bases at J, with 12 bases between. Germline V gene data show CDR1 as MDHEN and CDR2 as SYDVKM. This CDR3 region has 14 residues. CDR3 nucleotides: TGTGCCAGCAGCCCTGACAGGTTCTCCTACGAGCAGTACTTC. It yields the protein CASSPDRFSYEQYF.

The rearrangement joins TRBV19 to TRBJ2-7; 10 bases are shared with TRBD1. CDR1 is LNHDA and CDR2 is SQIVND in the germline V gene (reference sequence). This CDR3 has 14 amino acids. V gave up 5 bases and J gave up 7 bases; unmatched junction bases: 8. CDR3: CASSGTGDTREQYF. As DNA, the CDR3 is TGTGCCAGTAGTGGGACAGGGGACACGCGAGAGCAGTACTTC.